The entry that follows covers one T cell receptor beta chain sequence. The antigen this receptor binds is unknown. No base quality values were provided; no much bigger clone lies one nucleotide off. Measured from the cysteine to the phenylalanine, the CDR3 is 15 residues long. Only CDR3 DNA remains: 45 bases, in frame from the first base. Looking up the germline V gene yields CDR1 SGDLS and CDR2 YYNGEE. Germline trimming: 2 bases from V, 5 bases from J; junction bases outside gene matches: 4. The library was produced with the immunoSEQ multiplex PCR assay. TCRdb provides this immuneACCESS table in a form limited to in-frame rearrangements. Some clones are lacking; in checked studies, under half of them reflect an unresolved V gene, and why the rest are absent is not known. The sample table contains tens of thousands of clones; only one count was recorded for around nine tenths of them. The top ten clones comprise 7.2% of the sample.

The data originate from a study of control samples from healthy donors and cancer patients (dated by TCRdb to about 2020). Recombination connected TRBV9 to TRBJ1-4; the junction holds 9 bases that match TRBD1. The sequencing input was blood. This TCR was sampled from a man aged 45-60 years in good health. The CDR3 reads CASSVDGTGNEKLFF. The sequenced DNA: TGTGCCAGCAGCGTTGACGGGACAGGGAATGAAAAACTGTTTTTT.